The rows below give T cell receptor beta chains drawn from one sample of a study of cytomegalovirus exposure and HLA in healthy donors. Clones were sequenced by immunoSEQ multiplex PCR, and TCRdb holds only the in-frame ones, with some missing. The sample has more than 95,000 clones, less than 80% seen once. The sequenced material came from PBMCs. The receptors were sampled from a woman between 40 and 50 years old in good health and CMV-seropositive. Each CDR3 is given with its conserved first and last residue. A D gene is named only where the DNA matches it firmly. The size field is filled for only some rows; it gives once, few, many or a size class.

clone size	D gene	V gene	J gene	CDR3 DNA	CDR3 protein
-	-	TRBV19	TRBJ2-7	TGTGCCAGTAGTCCGAGCCCCAGCGGTCCAGCCTACGAGCAGTACTTC	CASSPSPSGPAYEQYF
-	TRBD1	TRBV14	TRBJ1-2	TGTGCCAGCAGCCAAGTTACAGGGGGTAAATATGGCTACACCTTC	CASSQVTGGKYGYTF
-	TRBD2	TRBV2	TRBJ2-7	TGTGCCAGCAGTCCACCCGCTAGCGGGAGGTTGAACGAGCAGTACTTC	CASSPPASGRLNEQYF
-	TRBD2	TRBV28	TRBJ2-1	TGTGCCACCTTCGGGGGAGCGGGAGGGCCCTCCTACAATGAGCAGTTCTTC	CATFGGAGGPSYNEQFF
-	-	TRBV7-8	TRBJ1-5	TGTGCCAGCAGCATCCGGGGTACCAATCAGCCCCAGCATTTT	CASSIRGTNQPQHF
-	TRBD2	TRBV25-1	TRBJ2-1	TGTGCCAGCAGTGGGCGGACTAGTTACAATGAGCAGTTCTTC	CASSGRTSYNEQFF
-	-	TRBV19	TRBJ2-1	TGTGCCAGTAGTGGAAGTACGGCTCCGCAAACCGCCGGGTGGTTCTTC	CASSGSTAPQTAGWFF
-	-	TRBV7-2	TRBJ2-7	TGTGCCAGCAGCGCCCGAAGTAGATCCTACGAGCAGTACTTC	CASSARSRSYEQYF
-	TRBD1	TRBV7-8	TRBJ1-3	TGTGCCAGCAGCTTGTACAGGGGGCCCAACTCTGGAAACACCATATATTTT	CASSLYRGPNSGNTIYF
-	-	TRBV5-1	TRBJ2-2	TGCGCCAGCAGCTTGACTTCTATCACCGGGGAGCTGTTTTTT	CASSLTSITGELFF
-	-	TRBV7-9	TRBJ2-7	TGTTCCAGCACTAAACGGGGCGAGCAGTACTTC	CSSTKRGEQYF
-	TRBD2	TRBV27	TRBJ2-3	TGTGCCAGCAGTTCGCTCACTAGCGGGAGCGGCACAGATACGCAGTATTTT	CASSSLTSGSGTDTQYF
-	TRBD1	TRBV4-2	TRBJ1-4	TGTGCCAGCAGCCAAGGTGGGACAGGAACTAATGAAAAACTGTTTTTT	CASSQGGTGTNEKLFF
-	-	TRBV5-4	TRBJ2-3	TGTGCCAGCAGCTTAGAATTAGCACCTAGCACAGATACGCAGTATTTT	CASSLELAPSTDTQYF
few	TRBD2	TRBV10-1	TRBJ2-3	TGCGCCAGCAGTGAGGTGACTAGCGGGAATAGCACAGATACGCAGTATTTT	CASSEVTSGNSTDTQYF
-	TRBD2	TRBV5-1	TRBJ2-1	TGCGCCAGCAGGACTAGCGGGAGTCACAATGAGCAGTTCTTC	CASRTSGSHNEQFF
-	TRBD2	TRBV5-1	TRBJ2-7	TGCGCCAGCAGCTTGGGGGCGGGAGAGAACGAGCAGTACTTC	CASSLGAGENEQYF
-	-	TRBV28	TRBJ2-3	TGTGCCAGCAGTTTAACGGGGACTAGCACAGATACGCAGTATTTT	CASSLTGTSTDTQYF
-	TRBD1	TRBV29-1	TRBJ2-3	TGCAGCGTCGCACAGGGGGGCGGCACGCAGTATTTT	CSVAQGGGTQYF
-	-	TRBV7-2	TRBJ2-5	TGTGCCAGCAGCCGAGGCCAGCTCCAAGAGACCCAGTACTTC	CASSRGQLQETQYF
-	-	TRBV9	TRBJ2-2	TGTGCCAGCAGCCCTCAAGGACTTAACACCGGGGAGCTGTTTTTT	CASSPQGLNTGELFF
-	TRBD1	TRBV14	TRBJ2-7	TGTGCCAGCAGCGCCCAGACAGGGGGCAGTTCCTACGAGCAGTACTTC	CASSAQTGGSSYEQYF
-	TRBD2	TRBV6-5	TRBJ2-7	TGTGCCAGCAGTGGAAGTCGAGCGGGAGGCTACGAGCAGTACTTC	CASSGSRAGGYEQYF
-	TRBD1	TRBV19	TRBJ1-1	TGTGCCAGTAGTATAGGGGCAGGGGGCGCGTTTGACACTGAAGCTTTCTTT	CASSIGAGGAFDTEAFF
-	-	TRBV9	TRBJ1-6	TGTGCCAGCAGCGTGGGGGGGAATTCACCCCTCCACTTT	CASSVGGNSPLHF
-	-	TRBV9	TRBJ1-2	TGTGCCAGCAGCGTAGGAGGAGGACTGCTCCTATCCGGCTACACCTTC	CASSVGGGLLLSGYTF
-	-	TRBV28	TRBJ2-7	TGTGCCAGCAGTTTACAGGTCCCTTCCTACGAGCAGTACTTC	CASSLQVPSYEQYF
few	TRBD2	TRBV4-2	TRBJ2-2	TGTGCCAGCAGCTTGGGACTAGCGGAAAACACCGGGGAGCTGTTTTTT	CASSLGLAENTGELFF
-	-	TRBV27	TRBJ2-7	TGTGCCAGTGCGGCTGAGGCCTACGAGCAGTACTTC	CASAAEAYEQYF
-	TRBD2	TRBV7-2	TRBJ2-7	TGTGCCACCCGGACTAGCGGGAGAGAAGAGCAGTACTTC	CATRTSGREEQYF
few	TRBD2	TRBV7-3	TRBJ2-1	TGTGCCAGCAGCTCCCCTCCGCTAGCGGATAAGGTCAATGAGCAGTTCTTC	CASSSPPLADKVNEQFF